This is a list of T cell receptor beta chains from one sample in a study of blood T cells in healthy people across ages. Each CDR3 protein is one row after TCRdb ran MiXCR on the 5' RACE reads. The table has about 760,000 distinct CDR3 sequences, more than 50% seen once. The sequenced sample was blood. Receptors originate from a man aged 35 to 55 in good health. The CDR3 runs from the conserved cysteine through the conserved F or W. The D gene is left open where the match is weak. A row's size may be missing; if present it is once, few, many or a size class.

size	J	D	V	DNA	CDR3
many	TRBJ2-3	TRBD1	TRBV29-1	TGCAGTGCTAGACAGGGGTCAGATACGCAGTATTTT	CSARQGSDTQYF
few	TRBJ2-7	TRBD2	TRBV15	TGTGCCACCAGCAACCCTAGCGGAGGCTCCTACGAGCAGTACTTC	CATSNPSGGSYEQYF
NA	TRBJ2-7	NA	TRBV5-1	TGCGCCAGCAGCTCGGGCGGACAGATCCACGAGCAGTACTTC	CASSSGGQIHEQYF
few	TRBJ2-3	TRBD2	TRBV2	TGTGCCAGCAGTGGGGCTAGCGGGAGTCAAGATACGCAGTATTTT	CASSGASGSQDTQYF
NA	TRBJ2-3	NA	TRBV20-1	TGCAGTGCGCGACAGAATACGCAGTATTTT	CSARQNTQYF
NA	TRBJ2-4	TRBD2	TRBV5-6	TGTGCCAGCAGCCCGGGGGGTAGCGTCAAAAACATTCAGTACTTC	CASSPGGSVKNIQYF
NA	TRBJ2-7	NA	TRBV9	TGTGCCAGCAGCGTAAGCGGGTCTGCCGACTACGAGCAGTACTTC	CASSVSGSADYEQYF
few	TRBJ2-3	TRBD1	TRBV27	TGTGCCAGCAGTTCCTTGTTTCTCGGGACAGGTGTGGCTGTCGCAGATACGCAGTATTTT	CASSSLFLGTGVAVADTQYF
NA	TRBJ2-6	TRBD1	TRBV4-3	TGCGCCAGCAGCCAAGATTGGACAGGGCTTTCTGGGGCCAACGTCCTGACTTTC	CASSQDWTGLSGANVLTF
NA	TRBJ2-5	TRBD2	TRBV4-1	TGCGCCAGCAGCCAACCTGGGCGGCGGGGGCAAGAGACCCAGTACTTC	CASSQPGRRGQETQYF
few	TRBJ2-7	NA	TRBV4-1	TGCGCCAGCAGCCTCAGCGGCAGTAGGTACGAGCAGTACTTC	CASSLSGSRYEQYF
NA	TRBJ2-6	NA	TRBV28	TGTGCCAGCAGTTTCCAAACTGCTGGGGCCAACGTCCTGACTTTC	CASSFQTAGANVLTF
NA	TRBJ1-2	NA	TRBV18	TGTGCCAGCTCACCAGCACGCGACTATGGCTACACCTTC	CASSPARDYGYTF
NA	TRBJ1-2	NA	TRBV20-1	TGCAGTGCTAGAGAGAAGATCCCAGCGGCTGGCTACACCTTC	CSAREKIPAAGYTF
NA	TRBJ1-2	NA	TRBV12-3/TRBV12-4	TGTGCCAGCAGTGACCGTCCCCCTGGCTACACCTTC	CASSDRPPGYTF
NA	TRBJ2-5	TRBD2	TRBV7-2	TGTGCCAGCAGCTTACAGCGGGGGGTCCAAGAGACCCAGTACTTC	CASSLQRGVQETQYF
NA	TRBJ1-4	NA	TRBV7-2	TGTGCCAGCAGCTTTTCAGGGTCCGTTGAAAAACTGTTTTTT	CASSFSGSVEKLFF
NA	TRBJ2-6	NA	TRBV7-9	TGTGCCAGCAGCCTCGCCACCCAATCTGGGGCCAACGTCCTGACTTTC	CASSLATQSGANVLTF
NA	TRBJ2-1	NA	TRBV7-9	TGTGCCAGCAGCTTATCCTCGGTGAGGGGGGGGGATGAGCAGTTCTTC	CASSLSSVRGGDEQFF
NA	TRBJ2-5	NA	TRBV7-8	TGTGCCACCAAACCGAGGGGAGCTGGGGAGACCCAGTACTTC	CATKPRGAGETQYF
NA	TRBJ2-1	NA	TRBV21-1	TGTGCCAACAGCAATGGTTTGTTCTTC	CANSNGLFF
once	TRBJ1-2	TRBD1	TRBV28	TGTGCCAGCAGTTACCTAGAGGGACAGGGGATCGAAGGACGGTGGGACTATGGCTACACCTTC	CASSYLEGQGIEGRWDYGYTF
NA	TRBJ1-2	NA	TRBV12-3/TRBV12-4	TGTGCCAGCAGTGTAGAGGGAAGAGGCGGCTACACCTTC	CASSVEGRGGYTF
NA	TRBJ2-1	TRBD2	TRBV9	TGTGCCAGCAGCGACGGGACTAGCGGGAGTATGGCCTACAATGAGCAGTTCTTC	CASSDGTSGSMAYNEQFF
NA	TRBJ2-1	NA	TRBV12-3/TRBV12-4	TGTGCCAGCAGTTTAGTTCTAGTCAATGAGCAGTTCTTC	CASSLVLVNEQFF
NA	TRBJ1-2	NA	TRBV14	TGTGCCAGCAGCCAACAGAGGGGCAGCGGAGCATATGGCTACACCTTC	CASSQQRGSGAYGYTF
NA	TRBJ2-1	NA	TRBV2	TGTGCCAGCAGTGAGTTAGGTGAGCAGTTCTTC	CASSELGEQFF
NA	TRBJ2-1	TRBD1	TRBV10-3	TGTGCCATCAGTGAGGTAGGACAGGCGGTGGGCTATGAGCAGTTCTTC	CAISEVGQAVGYEQFF
NA	TRBJ2-5	NA	TRBV3-1	TGTGCCAGCAGCCAGTATCGTTCGAGCCGCGAGACCCAGTACTTC	CASSQYRSSRETQYF
few	TRBJ1-2	TRBD1	TRBV20-1	TGCAGTGCTAGGGACAGGGTGATAGATGGCTACACCTTC	CSARDRVIDGYTF
NA	TRBJ1-2	TRBD1	TRBV28	TGTGCCAGTCGACAGGGATCCTTTAACTATGGCTACACCTTC	CASRQGSFNYGYTF
NA	TRBJ1-5	NA	TRBV7-2	TGTGCCAGCAGCGAAACGGGGATTGGGAATCAGCCCCAGCATTTT	CASSETGIGNQPQHF
NA	TRBJ2-5	NA	TRBV9	TGTGCCAGCAGCCCCGGGACCGGGGCAAAAGAGACCCAGTACTTC	CASSPGTGAKETQYF
NA	TRBJ1-1	TRBD1	TRBV11-2	TGTGCCAGCATGATCATTCCGGGACAGGCAGGCGCTTTCTTT	CASMIIPGQAGAFF
NA	TRBJ1-5	NA	TRBV28	TGTGCCAGCAGTTTGGGAAAAGCTAATCAGCCCCAGCATTTT	CASSLGKANQPQHF
NA	TRBJ2-6	TRBD2	TRBV5-1	TGCGCCAGCAGCGGGGGGACTAGCAACTCTGGGGCCAACGTCCTGACTTTC	CASSGGTSNSGANVLTF
NA	TRBJ1-5	NA	TRBV7-6	TGTGCCAGCAGTTTGAGGACGGACCCCACTCAGCCCCAGCATTTT	CASSLRTDPTQPQHF
NA	TRBJ1-2	NA	TRBV7-2	TGTGCCAGCAGCTTGGGGACGGCTATCTATGGCTACACCTTC	CASSLGTAIYGYTF
once	TRBJ1-1	NA	TRBV9	TGTGCCAGCAGCGTAGGGGGGGCTATCACTGAAGCTTTCTTT	CASSVGGAITEAFF
few	TRBJ2-1	NA	TRBV7-9	TGTGCCAGCAAACTACAGTCCCTTGAGCAGTTCTTC	CASKLQSLEQFF
NA	TRBJ2-2	NA	TRBV5-1	TGCGCCAGCAGCCAGACTCTGGGTGTGAGGACCGGGGAGCTGTTTTTT	CASSQTLGVRTGELFF
NA	TRBJ2-5	NA	TRBV29-1	TGCAGCGTTGATAATCGTACCGGGTTCTTAAAGGGGTCCCGAGAGACCCAGTACTTC	CSVDNRTGFLKGSRETQYF
NA	TRBJ2-5	NA	TRBV12-3/TRBV12-4	TGTGCCAGCAGGGGGGGTCGGGCTCAAGAGACCCAGTACTTC	CASRGGRAQETQYF
NA	TRBJ2-7	NA	TRBV9	TGTGCCAGCAGCCTAGTGGGGGACGCTGGCGACGAGCAGTACTTC	CASSLVGDAGDEQYF
NA	TRBJ1-6	NA	TRBV6-6	TGTGCCAGCGCTCATGAGGGTTCACCCCTCCACTTT	CASAHEGSPLHF
NA	TRBJ2-3	NA	TRBV4-3	TGCGCCAGCAGCCAAGATCTCGCTCCAGCTAGCACAGATACGCAGTATTTT	CASSQDLAPASTDTQYF